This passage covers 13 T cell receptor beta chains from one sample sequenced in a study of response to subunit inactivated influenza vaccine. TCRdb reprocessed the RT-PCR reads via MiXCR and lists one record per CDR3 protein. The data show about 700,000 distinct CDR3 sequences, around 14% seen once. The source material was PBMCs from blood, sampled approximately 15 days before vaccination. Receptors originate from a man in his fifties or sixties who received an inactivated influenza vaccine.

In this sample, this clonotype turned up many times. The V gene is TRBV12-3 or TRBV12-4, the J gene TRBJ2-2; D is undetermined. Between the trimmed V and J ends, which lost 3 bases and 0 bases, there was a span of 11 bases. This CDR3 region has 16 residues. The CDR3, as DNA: TGTGCCAGCAGTTTCGGCCTAACAGCGAACACCGGGGAGCTGTTTTTT. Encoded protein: CASSFGLTANTGELFF.

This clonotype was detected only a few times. CDR3 sequence (DNA): TGTGCCAGCAGCGTAGGACAGCCTCTCTACAATGAGCAGTTCTTC. It specifies CASSVGQPLYNEQFF. This chain links TRBV9 with TRBJ2-1; D might be TRBD1 (5 bases). The CDR3 contains 15 residues. The V gene's germline CDR1 is SGDLS and CDR2 YYNGEE. Trimming cost V 0 bases and J 3 bases, with 10 bases left between them.

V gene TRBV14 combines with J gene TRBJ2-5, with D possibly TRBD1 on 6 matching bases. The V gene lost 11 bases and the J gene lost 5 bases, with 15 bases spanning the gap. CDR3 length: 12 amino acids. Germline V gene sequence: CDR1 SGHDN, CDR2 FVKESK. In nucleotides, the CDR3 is TGTGCCGAATCGGACAGTGACGAGACCCAGTACTTC. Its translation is CAESDSDETQYF. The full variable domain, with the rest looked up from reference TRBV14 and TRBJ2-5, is EAGVTQFPSHSVIEKGQTVTLRCDPISGHDNLYWYRRVMGKEIKFLLHFVKESKQDESGMPNNRFLAERTGGTYSTLKVQPAELEDSGVYFCAESDSDETQYFGPGTRLLVL.

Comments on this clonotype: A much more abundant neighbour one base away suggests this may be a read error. The CDR3 sequence: CASSVSRGLVRNTEAFF. The CDR3 coding sequence is TGCGCCAGCAGCGTATCGCGGGGCTTAGTACGGAACACTGAAGCTTTCTTT. The V gene is TRBV4-3, the J gene TRBJ1-1; D may be TRBD1 (5 bases). The CDR3 is 17 residues long. Trimming took off 5 bases at V and 1 base at J, with 20 bases between the two ends. Germline assignment: CDR1 LGHNA and CDR2 YSLEER.

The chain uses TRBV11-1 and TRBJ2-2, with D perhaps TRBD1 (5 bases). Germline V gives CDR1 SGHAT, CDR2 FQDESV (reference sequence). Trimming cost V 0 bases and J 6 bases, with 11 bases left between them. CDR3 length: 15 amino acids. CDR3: CASSLARRVAGELFF. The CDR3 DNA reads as TGTGCCAGCAGCTTAGCCCGCAGGGTTGCCGGGGAGCTGTTTTTT.

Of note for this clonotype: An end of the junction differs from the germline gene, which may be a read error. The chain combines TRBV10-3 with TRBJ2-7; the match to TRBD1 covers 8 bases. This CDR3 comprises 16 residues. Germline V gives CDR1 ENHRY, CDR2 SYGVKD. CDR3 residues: CAISESIGQGTYEQSF. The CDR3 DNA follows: TGTGCCATCAGTGAGTCAATAGGACAGGGCACCTACGAGCAGTCCTTC.

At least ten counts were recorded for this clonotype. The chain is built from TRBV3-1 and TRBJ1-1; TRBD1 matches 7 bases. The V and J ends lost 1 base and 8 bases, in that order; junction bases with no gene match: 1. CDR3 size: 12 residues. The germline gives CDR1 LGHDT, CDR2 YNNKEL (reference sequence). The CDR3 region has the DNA TGTGCCAGCAGCCAAGTGACAGGGGAAGCTTTCTTT. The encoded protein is CASSQVTGEAFF. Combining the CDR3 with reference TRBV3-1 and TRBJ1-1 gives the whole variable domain DTAVSQTPKYLVTQMGNDKSIKCEQNLGHDTMYWYKQDSKKFLKIMFSYNNKELIINETVPNRFSPKSPDKAHLNLHINSLELGDSAVYFCASSQVTGEAFFGQGTRLTVV.

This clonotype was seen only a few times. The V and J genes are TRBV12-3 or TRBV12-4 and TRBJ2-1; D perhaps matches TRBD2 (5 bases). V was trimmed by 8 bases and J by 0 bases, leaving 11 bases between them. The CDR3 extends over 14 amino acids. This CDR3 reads CASQPGISYNEQFF. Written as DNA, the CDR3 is TGTGCCAGCCAGCCGGGGATCTCCTACAATGAGCAGTTCTTC.

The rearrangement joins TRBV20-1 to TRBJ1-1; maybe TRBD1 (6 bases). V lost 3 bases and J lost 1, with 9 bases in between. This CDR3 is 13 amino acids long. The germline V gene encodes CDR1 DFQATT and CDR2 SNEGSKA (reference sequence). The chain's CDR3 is CSASRDKNTEAFF. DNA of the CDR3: TGCAGTGCTAGCCGGGACAAGAACACTGAAGCTTTCTTT.

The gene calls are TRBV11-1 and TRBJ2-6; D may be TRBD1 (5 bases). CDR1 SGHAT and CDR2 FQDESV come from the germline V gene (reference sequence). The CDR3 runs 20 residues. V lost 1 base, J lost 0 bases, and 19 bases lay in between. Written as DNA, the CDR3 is TGTGCCAGCAGCTTAGGCCAAATAGGTGGCAGGGACTCTGGGGCCAACGTCCTGACTTTC. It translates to CASSLGQIGGRDSGANVLTF.

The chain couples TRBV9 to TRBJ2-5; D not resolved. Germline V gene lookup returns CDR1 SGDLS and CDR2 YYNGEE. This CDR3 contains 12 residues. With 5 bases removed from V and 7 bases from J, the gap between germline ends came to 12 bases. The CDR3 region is CASSPNEGTQYF. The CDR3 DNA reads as TGTGCCAGCAGTCCAAACGAAGGGACCCAGTACTTC.

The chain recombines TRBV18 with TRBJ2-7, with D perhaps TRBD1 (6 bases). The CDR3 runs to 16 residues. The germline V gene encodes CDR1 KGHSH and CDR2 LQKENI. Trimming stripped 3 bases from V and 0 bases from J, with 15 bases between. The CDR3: CASSPSGQRISYEQYF. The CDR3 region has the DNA TGTGCCAGCTCACCCTCTGGACAGCGGATCTCCTACGAGCAGTACTTC.

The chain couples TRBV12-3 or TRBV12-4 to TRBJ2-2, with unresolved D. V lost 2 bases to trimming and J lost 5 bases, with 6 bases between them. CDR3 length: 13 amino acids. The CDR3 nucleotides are TGTGCCAGCAGTTTAATGTCTACCGGGGAGCTGTTTTTT. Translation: CASSLMSTGELFF.